Following are 24 T cell receptor beta chains from one sample sequenced in a study of blood T cells in healthy people across ages. Next came a second PCR, run for about 7 to 11 cycles, which used a sample-barcoded 5' primer along with a J-beta primer mix. One entry per CDR3 protein results from TCRdb running MiXCR on the 5' RACE reads. In the table there are more than 650,000 distinct CDR3 sequences, roughly 26% of which are singletons. These records were also assigned to another study, of T cells of mothers and their children.

The sequenced material came from blood. Source of these receptors: a boy under 18 in good health.

In this sample, this clonotype turned up many times. The chain recombines TRBV18 with TRBJ2-7, with D possibly being TRBD2 (5 bases). There are 13 residues in the CDR3. Germline V gives CDR1 KGHSH, CDR2 LQKENI. The V and J ends lost 8 bases and 3 bases respectively, with 14 bases between them. The chain's CDR3 is CASSPGRDYEQYF. In nucleotides, the CDR3 is TGTGCCAGCAGTCCCGGACGGGACTACGAGCAGTACTTC. Full variable domain (remainder filled in from reference TRBV18 and TRBJ2-7): NAGVMQNPRHLVRRRGQEARLRCSPMKGHSHVYWYRQLPEEGLKFMVYLQKENIIDESGMPKERFSAEFPKEGPSILRIQQVVRGDSAAYFCASSPGRDYEQYFGPGTRLTVT.

The chain links TRBV4-2 to TRBJ2-7; perhaps D is TRBD1 or TRBD2 (6 bases each). CDR1 is LGHNA, CDR2 YNFKEQ, per germline. V was pared by 0 bases and J by 2 bases, with 11 bases between. The CDR3 loop spans 15 amino acids. The CDR3 region has the DNA TGTGCCAGCAGCCAAGAGAGGGGGGTTACCTACGAGCAGTACTTC. Protein sequence: CASSQERGVTYEQYF.

This chain links TRBV29-1 with TRBJ2-1; 11 positions match TRBD2. J gave up 4 bases and V 2 bases, and 7 bases lay outside the gene matches. Per germline, CDR1 SQVTM and CDR2 ANQGSEA. The CDR3 is 16 residues long. The CDR3: CSVERASGRLYNEQFF. CDR3 nucleotide sequence: TGCAGCGTTGAAAGGGCTAGCGGGAGGCTTTACAATGAGCAGTTCTTC.

This clonotype was counted between two and nine times. The chain employs TRBV27 and TRBJ1-2; D unresolved. The germline gives CDR1 MNHEY, CDR2 SMNVEV (reference sequence). This CDR3 is 16 amino acids long. V shed 4 bases and J shed 3 bases, with 18 bases lying between them. CDR3 DNA: TGTGCCAGCAGTTCGACCGTGAATTGGGCTTACTATGGCTACACCTTC. This sequence encodes CASSSTVNWAYYGYTF.

The J gene is TRBJ1-2, the V gene TRBV20-1, with D tentatively TRBD1 (6 bases). Germline assignment: CDR1 DFQATT and CDR2 SNEGSKA (reference sequence). The CDR3 spans 17 residues. Trimming pared 6 bases from V and 1 base from J, leaving 24 bases between. CDR3 DNA sequence: TGCAGTGCAGGGGGGGTCGGACAGAGCACGTTTAACTATGGCTACACCTTC. Its protein is CSAGGVGQSTFNYGYTF.

This chain joins TRBV7-6 and TRBJ2-5; 15 positions agree with TRBD2. The ends lost 5 bases at V and 2 bases at J; junction bases unmatched: 12. The CDR3 totals 19 residues. Germline V gene data show CDR1 as SGHVS and CDR2 as FNYEAQ. The CDR3 DNA follows: TGTGCCAGCAGCCCCCGCCCCGGGACTAGCGGGGGGTCGCAAGAGACCCAGTACTTC. This gives the protein CASSPRPGTSGGSQETQYF. The variable domain in full, with the rest retrieved from reference TRBV7-6 and TRBJ2-5, is GAGVSQSPRYKVTKRGQDVALRCDPISGHVSLYWYRQALGQGPEFLTYFNYEAQQDKSGLPNDRFSAERPEGSISTLTIQRTEQRDSAMYRCASSPRPGTSGGSQETQYFGPGTRLLVL.

V is TRBV28 and J is TRBJ2-3, with D maybe TRBD2 (5 bases). Trimming cost V 2 bases and J 11 bases, with 14 bases left between them. CDR1 MDHEN and CDR2 SYDVKM come from the germline V gene. This CDR3 contains 13 residues. In DNA form, the CDR3 reads TGTGCCAGCAGTTTAGGCTCCTCCGGGGAGCAGTATTTT. It is translated as CASSLGSSGEQYF.

This clonotype was detected a few times. The V and J genes are TRBV20-1 and TRBJ2-7, with 7 bases fitting TRBD1. CDR3 length: 15 residues. The ends lost 0 bases at V and 2 bases at J; junction bases unmatched: 7. CDR1 DFQATT and CDR2 SNEGSKA come from the germline V gene (reference sequence). CDR3 protein: CSARDAGTDTYEQYF. CDR3 bases: TGCAGTGCTAGAGATGCCGGGACAGATACCTACGAGCAGTACTTC.

The genes are TRBV4-1 and TRBJ2-7; D tentatively fits TRBD1 or TRBD2 (6 bases each). The end of the DNA is better explained by TRBJ2-5, so the J call may be wrong. This CDR3 is built from 15 residues. Germline loops: CDR1 MGHRA, CDR2 YSYEKL. In nucleotides, the CDR3 is TGCGCCAGCAGCCAAATACCGGGGGCACATGTGACCCAGTACTTC. This translates into CASSQIPGAHVTQYF.

The chain carries TRBV10-3 and TRBJ2-2; D might be TRBD2 (5 bases). The CDR3 is 14 amino acids. V lost 10 bases, J lost 4 bases, and 16 bases lay in between. The germline V gene has CDR1 ENHRY and CDR2 SYGVKD. For the CDR3, the DNA is TGTGCCACGGGGAGAGGATTGGGCACCGGGGAGCTGTTTTTT. Translation: CATGRGLGTGELFF.

The chain joins TRBV30 to TRBJ1-4; tentative D call: TRBD1 (5 bases). Germline V gene sequence: CDR1 GTSNPN, CDR2 SVGIG (reference sequence). V was clipped by 8 bases and J by 5 bases, with 9 bases between them. The CDR3 runs to 11 residues. The CDR3 loop is CALEGNEKLFF. In nucleotides, the CDR3 is TGTGCCCTGGAGGGGAATGAAAAACTGTTTTTT.

The chain couples TRBV2 to TRBJ2-2; D may be TRBD2 (6 bases). V dropped 7 bases and J dropped 6 bases, with 15 bases sitting between them. From germline, CDR1 is SNHLY and CDR2 FYNNEI. CDR3 size: 14 residues. The CDR3 spells CASTGGRYAGELFF. CDR3 DNA sequence: TGTGCCAGCACCGGGGGACGGTATGCCGGGGAGCTGTTTTTT.

The rearrangement uses TRBV12-3 or TRBV12-4 and TRBJ2-1, with D perhaps TRBD2 (6 bases). The V end was cut by 6 bases, the J end by 7 bases, with 13 bases between. The CDR3 has 13 amino acids. CDR3 coding DNA: TGTGCCAGCAGGCGGGACGGACCGAATGAGCAGTTCTTC. It yields the protein CASRRDGPNEQFF.

This clonotype was seen only a few times. This chain uses TRBV6-6 with TRBJ1-2, with D possibly being TRBD1 (5 bases). Germline V gene sequence: CDR1 MNHNY, CDR2 SVGAGI (reference sequence). The CDR3 spans 15 residues. The V end lost 6 bases, the J end lost 8 bases, and 22 bases lay between the germline ends. The CDR3 DNA reads as TGTGCCAGCAGCAGAGCCGGGACGGGGATCGGCGGCTACACCTTC. Encoded protein: CASSRAGTGIGGYTF.

The chain joins TRBV7-9 to TRBJ2-3, with 7 bases matching TRBD2. This CDR3 region has 15 residues. The germline V gene encodes CDR1 SEHNR and CDR2 FQNEAQ (reference sequence). Unmatched junction bases numbered 9, after V lost 5 bases and J lost 4 bases. The CDR3 here is CASSNAGGRADTQYF. In DNA form, the CDR3 reads TGTGCCAGCAGCAATGCGGGCGGGAGAGCAGATACGCAGTATTTT.

This clonotype was detected only a few times. This rearrangement joins TRBV2 to TRBJ2-1, with TRBD2 as a possible D gene (7 bases). Germline assignment: CDR1 SNHLY and CDR2 FYNNEI. Trimming pared 7 bases from V and 6 bases from J, leaving 22 bases between. This CDR3 spans 16 amino acids. The CDR3 DNA reads as TGTGCCAGCATCCCGATTGGGGGGGGGCCCTCCAATGAGCAGTTCTTC. Amino acid sequence: CASIPIGGGPSNEQFF.

This clonotype was detected only a few times. The chain uses TRBV7-9 and TRBJ1-2, with 8 bases fitting TRBD1. After removal of 5 bases from V and 6 bases from J, the junction contained 8 bases not matched to a gene. This CDR3 is 14 amino acids long. Germline V lookup: CDR1 SEHNR, CDR2 FQNEAQ (reference sequence). This chain's CDR3 is CASSRSTGVDGYTF. The DNA for the CDR3 is TGTGCCAGCAGCCGCTCGACAGGGGTGGATGGCTACACCTTC.

The chain uses TRBV6-1 and TRBJ2-3, with D hard to call. This CDR3 contains 17 residues. Germline V gene lookup returns CDR1 MNHNS and CDR2 SASEGT. V dropped 5 bases and J dropped 2 bases, with 20 bases sitting between them. The CDR3 spells CASSRNMVPTFTDTQYF. CDR3 in DNA: TGTGCCAGCAGTCGCAACATGGTGCCTACATTCACAGATACGCAGTATTTT.

This chain connects TRBV30 to TRBJ1-1; D is unclear. V was clipped by 3 bases and J by 2 bases, with 7 bases between them. Germline CDR1 is GTSNPN and CDR2 is SVGIG (reference sequence). This CDR3 contains 12 residues. CDR3: CAWSRQNTEAFF. The CDR3 DNA sequence: TGTGCCTGGAGCAGACAAAACACTGAAGCTTTCTTT.

The J gene is TRBJ2-2, the V gene TRBV14, with D unclear. Deletions cut 4 bases from V and 14 bases from J, with 5 bases between. This CDR3 is built from 9 residues. CDR1 is SGHDN, CDR2 FVKESK, per germline. In DNA, the CDR3 is TGTGCCAGCAGCCCCCGTCTGTTTTTT. This codes for CASSPRLFF.

The rearrangement uses TRBV30 and TRBJ1-6; D perhaps matches TRBD1 (6 bases). Per the germline V gene, CDR1 is GTSNPN and CDR2 is SVGIG (reference sequence). Trimming stripped 4 bases from V and 4 bases from J, with 17 bases between. This CDR3 has 16 amino acids. The CDR3 coding sequence is TGTGCCTGGACTCCTCCGGGGGCGGGGTATAATTCACCCCTCCACTTT. Protein sequence: CAWTPPGAGYNSPLHF.

This clonotype came up many times. The chain links TRBV6-2 or TRBV6-3 to TRBJ2-7; D is uncertain. CDR1 and CDR2 (germline): MNHEY, SVGEGT. With 2 bases removed from V and 0 bases from J, the gap between germline ends came to 8 bases. The CDR3 covers 14 residues. The CDR3: CASSYEESSYEQYF. The CDR3, as DNA: TGTGCCAGCAGTTACGAAGAGAGCTCCTACGAGCAGTACTTC.

This chain connects TRBV11-2 to TRBJ2-2; D gene ambiguous. Trimming took off 7 bases at V and 9 bases at J, with 9 bases between the two ends. CDR3 length: 11 amino acids. The germline V gene has CDR1 SGHAT and CDR2 FQNNGV. The CDR3 bases are TGTGCCAGCACGGACGACCGGGAGCTGTTTTTT. Translation gives CASTDDRELFF.

V usage is TRBV3-1 and J usage is TRBJ1-2; D is ambiguous. V lost 2 bases, J lost 2 bases, and 3 bases lay in between. The V gene's germline CDR1 is LGHDT and CDR2 YNNKEL (reference sequence). The CDR3 length is 12 residues. This chain's CDR3 is CASSQWNYGYTF. In DNA, the CDR3 is TGTGCCAGCAGCCAATGGAACTATGGCTACACCTTC.